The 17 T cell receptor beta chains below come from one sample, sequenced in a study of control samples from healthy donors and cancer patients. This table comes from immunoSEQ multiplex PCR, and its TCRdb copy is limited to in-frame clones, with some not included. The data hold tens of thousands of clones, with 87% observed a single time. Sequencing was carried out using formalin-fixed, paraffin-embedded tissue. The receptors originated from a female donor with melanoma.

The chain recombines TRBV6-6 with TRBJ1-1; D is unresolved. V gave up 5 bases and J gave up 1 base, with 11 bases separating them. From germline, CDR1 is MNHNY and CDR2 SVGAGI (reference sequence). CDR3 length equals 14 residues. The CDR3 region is CASSLKRENTEAFF. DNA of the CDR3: TGTGCCAGCAGTCTTAAGAGGGAGAACACTGAAGCTTTCTTT.

This CDR3 is CASSFASGSPYEQYF. For the CDR3, the DNA is TGTGCCAGCAGCTTCGCTAGCGGGAGTCCTTACGAGCAGTACTTC. The V call is TRBV7-9, the J call TRBJ2-7; 10 bases fit TRBD2. Germline V CDR1 and CDR2: SEHNR, FQNEAQ (reference sequence). V trimming: 3 bases; J trimming: 4 bases; junction bases outside the gene matches: 6. This CDR3 is built from 15 residues.

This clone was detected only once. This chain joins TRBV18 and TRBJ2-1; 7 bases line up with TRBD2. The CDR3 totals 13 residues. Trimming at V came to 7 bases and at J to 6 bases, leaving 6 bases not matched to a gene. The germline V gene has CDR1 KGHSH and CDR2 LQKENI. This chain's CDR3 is CASLVAGPNEQFF. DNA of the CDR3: TGTGCCAGCTTGGTAGCGGGCCCCAATGAGCAGTTCTTC.

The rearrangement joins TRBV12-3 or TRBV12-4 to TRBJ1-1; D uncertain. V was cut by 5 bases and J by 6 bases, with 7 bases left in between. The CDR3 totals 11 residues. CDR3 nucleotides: TGTGCCAGCAGTGTCGGGCCTGAAGCTTTCTTT. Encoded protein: CASSVGPEAFF.

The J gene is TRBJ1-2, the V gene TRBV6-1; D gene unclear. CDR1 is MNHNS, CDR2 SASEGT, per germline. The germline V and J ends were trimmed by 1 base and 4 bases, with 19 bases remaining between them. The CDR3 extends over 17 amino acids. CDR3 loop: CASSEVRGSFLLYGYTF. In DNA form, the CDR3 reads TGTGCCAGCAGTGAAGTCCGCGGTTCTTTCTTACTCTATGGCTACACCTTC.

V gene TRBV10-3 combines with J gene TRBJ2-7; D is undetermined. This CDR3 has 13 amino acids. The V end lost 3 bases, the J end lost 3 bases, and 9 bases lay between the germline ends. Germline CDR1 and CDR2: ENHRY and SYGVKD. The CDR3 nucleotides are TGTGCCATCAGTGATAGTTGGCACTACGAGCAGTACTTC. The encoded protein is CAISDSWHYEQYF.

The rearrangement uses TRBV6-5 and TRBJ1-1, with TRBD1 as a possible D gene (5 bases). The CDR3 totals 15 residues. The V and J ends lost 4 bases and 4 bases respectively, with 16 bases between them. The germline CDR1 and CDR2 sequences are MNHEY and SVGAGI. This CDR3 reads CASSSGRLMGTEAFF. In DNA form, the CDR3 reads TGTGCCAGCAGTTCGGGACGGCTGATGGGCACTGAAGCTTTCTTT.

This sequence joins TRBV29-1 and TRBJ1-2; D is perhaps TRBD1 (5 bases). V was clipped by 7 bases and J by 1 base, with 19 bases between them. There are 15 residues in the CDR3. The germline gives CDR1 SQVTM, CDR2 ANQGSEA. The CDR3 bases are TGCAGCGCCCCCGGGGCAGGCGATTTTAACTATGGCTACACCTTC. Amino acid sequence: CSAPGAGDFNYGYTF. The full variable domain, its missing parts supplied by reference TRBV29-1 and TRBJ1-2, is SAVISQKPSRDICQRGTSLTIQCQVDSQVTMMFWYRQQPGQSLTLIATANQGSEATYESGFVIDKFPISRPNLTFSTLTVSNMSPEDSSIYLCSAPGAGDFNYGYTFGSGTRLTVV.

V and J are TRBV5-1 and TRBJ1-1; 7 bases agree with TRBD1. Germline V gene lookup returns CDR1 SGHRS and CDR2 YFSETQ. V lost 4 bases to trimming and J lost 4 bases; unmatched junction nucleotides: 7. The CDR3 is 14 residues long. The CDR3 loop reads CASSQQTGSTEAFF. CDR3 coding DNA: TGCGCCAGCAGCCAGCAGACAGGGTCCACTGAAGCTTTCTTT.

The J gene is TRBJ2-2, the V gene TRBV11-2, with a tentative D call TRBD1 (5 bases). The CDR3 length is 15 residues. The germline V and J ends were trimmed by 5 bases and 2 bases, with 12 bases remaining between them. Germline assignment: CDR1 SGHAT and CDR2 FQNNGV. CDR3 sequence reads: CASSHMTANTGELFF. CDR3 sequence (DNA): TGTGCCAGCAGCCATATGACAGCTAACACCGGGGAGCTGTTTTTT.

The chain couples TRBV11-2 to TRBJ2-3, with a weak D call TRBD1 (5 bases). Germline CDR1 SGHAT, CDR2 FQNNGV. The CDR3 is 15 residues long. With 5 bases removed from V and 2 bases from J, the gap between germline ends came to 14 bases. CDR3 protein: CASSLDRLLTDTQYF. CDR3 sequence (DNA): TGTGCCAGCAGCCTTGACAGACTTCTCACAGATACGCAGTATTTT.

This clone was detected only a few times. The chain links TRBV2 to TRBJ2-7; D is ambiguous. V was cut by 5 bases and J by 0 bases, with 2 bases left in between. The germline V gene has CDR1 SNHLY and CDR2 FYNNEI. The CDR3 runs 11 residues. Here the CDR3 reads CASSLSYEQYF. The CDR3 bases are TGTGCCAGCAGTCTCTCCTACGAGCAGTACTTC.

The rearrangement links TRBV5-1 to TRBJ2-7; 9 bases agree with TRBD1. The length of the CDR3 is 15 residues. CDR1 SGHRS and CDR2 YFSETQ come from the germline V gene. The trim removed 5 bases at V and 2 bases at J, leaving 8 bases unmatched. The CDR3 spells CASRVGQGPTYEQYF. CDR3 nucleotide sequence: TGCGCCAGCAGGGTGGGACAGGGCCCGACCTACGAGCAGTACTTC.

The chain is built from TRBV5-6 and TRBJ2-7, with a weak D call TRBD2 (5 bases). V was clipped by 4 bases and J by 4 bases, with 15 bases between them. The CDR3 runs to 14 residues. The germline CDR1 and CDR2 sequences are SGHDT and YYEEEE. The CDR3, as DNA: TGTGCCAGCAGCCGCATTTCGGGGTTTTACGAGCAGTACTTC. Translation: CASSRISGFYEQYF. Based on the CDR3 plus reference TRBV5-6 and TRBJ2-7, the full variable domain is DAGVTQSPTHLIKTRGQQVTLRCSPKSGHDTVSWYQQALGQGPQFIFQYYEEEERQRGNFPDRFSGHQFPNYSSELNVNALLLGDSALYLCASSRISGFYEQYFGPGTRLTVT.

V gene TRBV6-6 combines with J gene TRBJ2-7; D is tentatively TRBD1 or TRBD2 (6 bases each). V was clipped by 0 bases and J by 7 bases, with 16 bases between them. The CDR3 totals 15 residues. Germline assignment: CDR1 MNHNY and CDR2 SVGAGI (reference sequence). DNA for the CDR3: TGTGCCAGCAGTTACTCCACCGTCCAAGGGGGGGAGCAGTACTTC. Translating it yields CASSYSTVQGGEQYF.

The CDR3 DNA follows: TGTGCCAGCAGTTACTCGAACGGGGGCAGTGGAAACACCATATATTTT. Its protein is CASSYSNGGSGNTIYF. The chain couples TRBV6-5 to TRBJ1-3, with D tentatively TRBD1 (6 bases). This CDR3 region has 16 residues. Per germline, CDR1 MNHEY and CDR2 SVGAGI. The ends were cut back, 0 bases at V and 3 bases at J, with 12 bases in the middle.

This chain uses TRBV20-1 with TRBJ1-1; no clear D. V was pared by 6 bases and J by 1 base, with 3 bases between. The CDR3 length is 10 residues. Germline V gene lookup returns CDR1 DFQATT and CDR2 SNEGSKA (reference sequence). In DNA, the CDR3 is TGCAGTGCAGGGAACACTGAAGCTTTCTTT. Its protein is CSAGNTEAFF.